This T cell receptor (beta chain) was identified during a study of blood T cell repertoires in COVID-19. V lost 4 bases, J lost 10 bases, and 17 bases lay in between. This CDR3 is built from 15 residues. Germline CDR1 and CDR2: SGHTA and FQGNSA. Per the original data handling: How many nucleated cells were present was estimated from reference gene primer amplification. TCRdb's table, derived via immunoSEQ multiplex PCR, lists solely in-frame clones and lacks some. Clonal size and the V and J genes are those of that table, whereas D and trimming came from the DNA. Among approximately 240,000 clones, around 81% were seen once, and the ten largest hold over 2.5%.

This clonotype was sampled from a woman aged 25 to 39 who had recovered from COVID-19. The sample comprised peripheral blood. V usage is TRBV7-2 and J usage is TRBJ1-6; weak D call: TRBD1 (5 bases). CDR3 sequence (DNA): TGTGCCAGCAGCTCTGCCTCGGGGGAAAGGTCACCCCTCCACTTT. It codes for CASSSASGERSPLHF.